This T cell receptor (beta chain) was recovered during a study of Ad26.COV2.S vaccination and SARS-CoV-2 variants. The wider study: Intramuscular Ad26.COV2.S at 5x10^10 or 1x10^11 viral particles. Study results and limitations: Those who received the vaccine showed greater spike-specific TCR breadth than those given placebo.

This table comes from immunoSEQ multiplex PCR, and its TCRdb copy is limited to in-frame clones, with some not included. The sample holds 500,000 or so clones, 89% seen once. The CDR3 has 17 residues. CDR1 and CDR2 from the germline V gene are SGDLS and YYNGEE. V lost 0 bases and J lost 3, with 15 bases in between. The treatment is: about 20 received Ad26.COV2.S at low or high dose, single or two shots; roughly 5 received placebo; per-sample allocation not given. Day 63 after the first injection of vaccine or placebo was the sampling time. Donation came from an adult in Boston who was aged 18-55 years. In the vaccine, an Ad26 vector expressed the SARS-CoV-2 spike of the Wuhan strain. Points on this clone: Antigen specificity is unknown.

V usage is TRBV9 and J usage is TRBJ2-2; D may be TRBD1 or TRBD2 (6 bases each). The TCR comes from a person between 18 and 65 years old who received the Ad26.COV2.S COVID-19 vaccine or a placebo. Sequencing was performed on peripheral blood, taken in a trial of Ad26.COV2.S vaccine versus placebo. CDR3 nucleotides: TGTGCCAGCAGCGTAGTTCCGGGGGCTTTTTACACCGGGGAGCTGTTTTTT. This gives the protein CASSVVPGAFYTGELFF.